This T cell receptor (beta chain) was sequenced for a study of radiotherapy plus CTLA-4 blockade in lung cancer. Whole-study context: An objective response was seen in roughly 20% of patients, and disease control in about 31%. Study observations and caveats: Researchers report tumor-derived TCR clones expanding in blood after radiotherapy plus ipilimumab.

Assay used: immunoSEQ multiplex PCR; TCRdb lists only in-frame clones, some missing. The sample contains about 14,000 clones, about 87% of which appear only once. The length of the CDR3 is 13 residues. Trimming left V 7 bases short and J 1 base short, with 10 bases between. Germline V gene data show CDR1 as MNHEY and CDR2 as SMNVEV (reference sequence). Comment on this clone: As yet, its antigen is unknown.

Material: peripheral blood, obtained from a patient treated with radiotherapy plus ipilimumab. The receptor was derived from a human donor with non-small cell lung cancer that progressed on radiotherapy plus ipilimumab. Some clones in this sample may be carry-over from other donors' samples. This rearrangement joins TRBV27 to TRBJ1-1; a possible D gene is TRBD1 (6 bases). Written as DNA, the CDR3 is TGTGCCAGCACTAGACAGGCGAACACTGAAGCTTTCTTT. Residues: CASTRQANTEAFF.